What follows describes a single T cell receptor (beta chain). This clonotype occurred a few times. Its recognized antigen is unknown. The sample holds no much larger clone one base away, and base qualities are not on file. The cysteine opens and the phenylalanine closes a CDR3 of 15 amino acids. The entry retains the CDR3 DNA only, 45 bases that are in frame from base 1. The V end loses 1 base and the J end loses 0 bases, and a stretch of 10 bases separates them. Sequences LGHNA (CDR1) and YSLEER (CDR2) are obtained from the germline V gene. The data stem from a study of response to subunit inactivated influenza vaccine (dated by TCRdb to between 2017 and 2018). About the investigation overall: To follow how T cells responded to a trivalent subunit inactivated influenza vaccine, the researchers relied on deep quantitative profiling of the T cell receptor repertoire. Here is what the overall study found, with its caveats: The authors suggested that each seasonal influenza vaccination may recruit only a limited number of new T cells.

The method was RT-PCR. These reads were obtained on an Illumina HiSeq 2500. Starting from the raw public reads, TCRdb applied fastp trimming at Q25, assembled clones with MiXCR and retained in-frame beta chains. Every entry covers one CDR3 protein and lists the most common genes and DNA from its rows. This sample comprises 600,000 to 850,000 distinct CDR3 sequences, 14% of them detected only once. 7.6% of the sample is taken by the ten largest. The receptor was isolated from a middle-aged man who received an inactivated influenza vaccine. Donor details come from another sample of the same person, matched by shared clones. The chain was built from TRBV4-3 and TRBJ2-7, with the D segment identity uncertain. The specimen was PBMCs from blood, collected 14 to 15 days before vaccination. For the CDR3, the sequence is CASSQVLGNSYEQYF. In nucleotides, the sequence is TGCGCCAGCAGCCAAGTTTTAGGGAACTCCTACGAGCAGTACTTC.